This T cell receptor beta chain was retrieved from a study of tumor-infiltrating lymphocytes in primary liver carcinoma. Study-wide background: The cohort consisted of patients whose primary liver carcinoma was surgically resected.

Blood RNA came from unsorted whole blood; germline DNA was also extracted. The CDR3 spans 14 residues. The germline V gene has CDR1 MNHNS and CDR2 SASEGT. A primer in the constant region served to generate TCR beta cDNA from about 470 ng of total RNA. Slightly modified ARM-PCR with three nested multiplex PCR rounds yielded TCR beta libraries. A C-beta reverse primer was combined with TRBV1-TRBV30 forward primers in the first two PCR rounds, and each round had around 11 cycles. Via MiXCR, TCRdb re-called the multiplex PCR reads, giving one row per CDR3 protein. This table holds 200,000 or so distinct CDR3 sequences, almost 65% found once. Study-level points and caveats: Tumors carried a top-250-clone fraction significantly exceeding that of blood (p = 0.039). Tumor-adjacent and tumor-blood pairs overlapped less than tumor region pairs did.

Points on this clonotype: Its antigen is as yet unknown. A much larger clonotype is one base distant, so this may be a read error.

The chain recombines TRBV6-1 with TRBJ2-1, with TRBD2 matching over 7 bases. This receptor was taken from an older woman with primary liver carcinoma and hepatitis B virus infection. Sequencing used peripheral blood. The chain's CDR3 is CASSVGLPNNEQIF. DNA for the CDR3: TGTGCCAGCAGTGTGGGACTACCAAACAATGAGCAGATCTTC.